This T cell receptor beta chain was captured by sequencing in a study of monozygotic twins with inflammatory bowel disease. Whole-study findings and limits: It was not supported that a single strong signal or clonotype was associated with IBD. What may have added variability to patient repertoires is that immunosuppressive treatments differed.

CDR1 is MNHEY and CDR2 is SMNVEV in the germline V gene (reference sequence). This CDR3 region has 13 residues. For every sample, eight separate reactions were used to make cDNA. Researchers used template switching to add UMIs featuring a 6-nucleotide sample barcode. Following a re-call of the 5' RACE reads, TCRdb has one entry per CDR3 protein and lacks DNA. The sample data list 200,000 to 250,000 distinct CDR3 sequences. As to this clonotype: Its matching antigen is unknown.

This TCR was sampled from a human donor with ulcerative colitis or Crohn's disease, or a healthy co-twin of an affected twin (not recorded which). Sequencing used blood. The V gene is TRBV27, the J gene TRBJ1-2. This CDR3 is CASSLRGNYGYTF.